This T cell receptor beta chain was sequenced in a study of T-cell memory formation after mild COVID-19. Whole-study findings and limits: Day 15 to 85 contractors were CD4/CD8 balanced; later expanders leaned CD4+. Cross-reactive memory appears to have joined, as suggested by some responding clones showing up in pre-infection memory.

Via MiXCR, TCRdb re-called the 5' RACE reads, giving one row per CDR3 protein. Of about 350,000 distinct CDR3 sequences detected, roughly 13% appear once; the ten largest clones hold 22%. This CDR3 region has 13 residues. With 8 bases clipped from V and 4 bases from J, the junction kept 6 bases outside the gene matches. On this clonotype itself: Antigen unknown.

This receptor was obtained from a man in his late teens or twenties who had mild COVID-19 (a few samples of this study predate the infection). Cell type and time point are not known. This chain joins TRBV12-3 or TRBV12-4 and TRBJ1-2; 8 positions agree with TRBD1. Material: PBMCs or a T cell subset sorted from them (not recorded which). For the CDR3, the DNA is TGTGCCAGCGCCCAGGGGGCCGGCTATGGCTACACCTTC. Protein product: CASAQGAGYGYTF.